Shown below are 16 T cell receptor beta chains from a single sample sequenced in a study of CD8+CD57+ T cells in acquired aplastic anemia. CD8+CD57+ cell expansion, shown by flow cytometry, had occurred in the patients selected for sequencing. Template material for TCR beta VDJ and CDR3 profiling consisted of genomic DNA. TCRdb ran MiXCR on the reads and lists one entry per CDR3 protein. The top ten hold roughly 21% of the sample, which has fewer than 250,000 distinct CDR3 sequences, about half seen once. Sequences were obtained from sorted CD4+, CD8+, or CD8+CD57+ T cells (not recorded which) from PBMCs. Receptor source: a human donor with aplastic anemia.

At least ten counts were recorded for this clonotype. CDR3: CASSVQENQPQHF. The DNA of the CDR3 is TGTGCCAGCAGTGTACAGGAGAATCAGCCCCAGCATTTT. The rearrangement uses TRBV2 and TRBJ1-5, with D possibly being TRBD1 (5 bases). The germline CDR1 and CDR2 sequences are SNHLY and FYNNEI. V lost 4 bases and J 4 bases, leaving 8 bases between the germline ends. This CDR3 region has 13 residues. Looking up the rest from reference TRBV2 and TRBJ1-5 gives the full variable domain: EPEVTQTPSHQVTQMGQEVILRCVPISNHLYFYWYRQILGQKVEFLVSFYNNEISEKSEIFDDQFSVERPDGSNFTLKIRSTKLEDSAMYFCASSVQENQPQHFGDGTRLSIL.

The chain is built from TRBV29-1 and TRBJ1-2, with D possibly being TRBD1 (5 bases). V was cut by 5 bases and J by 6 bases, with 16 bases left in between. The germline V gene encodes CDR1 SQVTM and CDR2 ANQGSEA. CDR3 length equals 13 residues. The CDR3 region has the DNA TGCAGCGTTTCGGGGGGTAGTGGGAATGGCTACACCTTC. Its translation is CSVSGGSGNGYTF.

This clonotype was counted between two and nine times. The V gene is TRBV7-9, the J gene TRBJ2-7, with D possibly TRBD2 on 5 matching bases. From germline, CDR1 is SEHNR and CDR2 FQNEAQ (reference sequence). The CDR3 covers 14 residues. Trimming took off 7 bases at V and 0 bases at J, with 13 bases between the two ends. The chain's CDR3 is CASTPRGSSYEQYF. The CDR3 nucleotides are TGTGCCAGCACCCCTCGAGGGAGCTCCTACGAGCAGTACTTC.

This clonotype was counted many times. The CDR3 loop is CASSVEGASNTEAFF. As DNA, the CDR3 is TGTGCCAGCAGCGTAGAAGGTGCGTCGAACACTGAAGCTTTCTTT. V and J are TRBV9 and TRBJ1-1, with unresolved D. CDR3 length: 15 amino acids. The V end was cut by 0 bases, the J end by 1 base, with 10 bases between. Germline CDR1 is SGDLS and CDR2 is YYNGEE. Full variable domain (missing parts from reference TRBV9 and TRBJ1-1): DSGVTQTPKHLITATGQRVTLRCSPRSGDLSVYWYQQSLDQGLQFLIQYYNGEERAKGNILERFSAQQFPDLHSELNLSSLELGDSALYFCASSVEGASNTEAFFGQGTRLTVV.

This clonotype has a count of ten or more. The rearrangement links TRBV29-1 to TRBJ1-1, with D tentatively TRBD1 (5 bases). The germline CDR1 and CDR2 sequences are SQVTM and ANQGSEA. V lost 2 bases and J lost 4, with 11 bases in between. CDR3 length: 13 residues. Here the CDR3 reads CSVEISGGTEAFF. As DNA, the CDR3 is TGCAGCGTTGAAATATCGGGGGGCACTGAAGCTTTCTTT. Variable domain in full (rest from reference TRBV29-1 and TRBJ1-1): SAVISQKPSRDICQRGTSLTIQCQVDSQVTMMFWYRQQPGQSLTLIATANQGSEATYESGFVIDKFPISRPNLTFSTLTVSNMSPEDSSIYLCSVEISGGTEAFFGQGTRLTVV.

As concerns this clonotype: This CDR3 is missing its conserved last phenylalanine or tryptophan, likely due to a read error. The V gene is TRBV10-3, the J gene TRBJ1-1, with D unresolved. The CDR3 is 14 amino acids. Looked up from germline, CDR1 is ENHRY and CDR2 is SYGVKD. The CDR3 DNA reads as TGTGCCAGCAGTTTGGGGAACATGAACACTGAAGCTTTCCTT. Amino acid sequence: CASSLGNMNTEAFL.

The chain recombines TRBV5-1 with TRBJ1-6; 9 nucleotides align to TRBD1. Germline-derived CDR1 and CDR2 are SGHRS and YFSETQ. V lost 0 bases, J lost 10 bases, and 5 bases stayed unmatched. This CDR3 comprises 15 residues. In DNA, the CDR3 is TGCGCCAGCAGCTTGGAGGGACAGGGCCTGTCACCCCTCCACTTT. Amino acid sequence: CASSLEGQGLSPLHF.

This clonotype was recorded a few times. This chain uses TRBV7-3 with TRBJ2-5; 10 bases match TRBD1. This CDR3 contains 15 residues. The V gene end was trimmed by 5 bases and the J gene end by 3 bases; junction bases not matched to a gene: 6. Germline lookup yields CDR1 SGHTA and CDR2 FQGTGA. CDR3 loop: CASSQVGQGEETQYF. The CDR3 region has the DNA TGTGCCAGCAGCCAAGTCGGACAGGGGGAAGAGACCCAGTACTTC.

This sequence joins TRBV6-5 and TRBJ2-7, with D tentatively TRBD1 (5 bases). Trimming shortened V by 0 bases and J by 1 base, and 7 bases separated the two germline ends. The length of the CDR3 is 14 residues. The germline gives CDR1 MNHEY, CDR2 SVGAGI. CDR3 in amino acids: CASSYSPGSYEQYF. The CDR3 DNA follows: TGTGCCAGCAGTTACTCTCCAGGGTCCTACGAGCAGTACTTC.

The chain is built from TRBV20-1 and TRBJ2-1; D is unresolved. This CDR3 comprises 11 residues. Trimming pared 3 bases from V and 5 bases from J, leaving 5 bases between. Per germline, CDR1 DFQATT and CDR2 SNEGSKA (reference sequence). This CDR3 reads CSASIDNEQFF. The CDR3, as DNA: TGCAGTGCTAGCATAGACAATGAGCAGTTCTTC.

This clonotype was detected only once. The V and J genes are TRBV19 and TRBJ1-1, with D perhaps TRBD1 (5 bases). The ends were cut back, 7 bases at V and 5 bases at J, with 23 bases in the middle. The length of the CDR3 is 16 residues. Germline CDR1 LNHDA, CDR2 SQIVND (reference sequence). This CDR3 reads CASIPPFPLRGTEAFF. CDR3 nucleotide sequence: TGTGCCAGTATCCCCCCCTTTCCACTCCGGGGGACTGAAGCTTTCTTT.

At least ten counts were recorded for this clonotype. V and J are TRBV6-5 and TRBJ2-3, with 8 bases identical to TRBD2. Trimming took 5 bases from V and 3 from J; bases not matched to a gene: 13. The CDR3 loop spans 17 amino acids. CDR1 and CDR2 from the germline V gene are MNHEY and SVGAGI. CDR3 DNA: TGTGCCAGCAGTCCCCAATTGGGAGCGGGGGAGACAGATACGCAGTATTTT. It is translated as CASSPQLGAGETDTQYF.

The chain couples TRBV15 to TRBJ2-5; D possibly corresponds to TRBD2 (5 bases). The CDR3 loop spans 13 amino acids. V was clipped by 0 bases and J by 4 bases, with 6 bases between them. Germline V gene lookup returns CDR1 LNHNV and CDR2 YYDKDF (reference sequence). The CDR3 is CATSRERAETQYF. The CDR3 bases are TGTGCCACCAGCAGAGAGAGGGCAGAGACCCAGTACTTC.

This clonotype was seen ten or more times. This chain links TRBV25-1 with TRBJ1-2, with D unresolved. V gave up 5 bases and J gave up 6 bases, with 13 bases separating them. Germline lookup yields CDR1 MGHDK and CDR2 SYGVNS. This CDR3 comprises 13 residues. The CDR3 loop reads CASSRPGLDGYTF. The CDR3 DNA follows: TGTGCCAGCAGTCGGCCTGGTTTAGATGGCTACACCTTC.

This clonotype was detected only a few times. The chain employs TRBV20-1 and TRBJ2-5; 7 nucleotides match TRBD2. With 6 bases clipped from V and 2 bases from J, the junction kept 9 bases outside the gene matches. The CDR3 consists of 14 residues. The germline V gene encodes CDR1 DFQATT and CDR2 SNEGSKA (reference sequence). In DNA form, the CDR3 reads TGCAGTGCCGCTGCGGGCGGGGGACAAGAGACCCAGTACTTC. This sequence encodes CSAAAGGGQETQYF.

This clonotype showed up many times. This sequence joins TRBV2 and TRBJ1-5; weak D call: TRBD1 (5 bases). V shed 5 bases and J shed 4 bases, with 12 bases lying between them. Germline CDR1 SNHLY, CDR2 FYNNEI. The CDR3 has 14 amino acids. The CDR3 region has the DNA TGTGCCAGCAGTCTTTCTACAGGAAATCAGCCCCAGCATTTT. As protein: CASSLSTGNQPQHF.